This T cell receptor (beta chain) was recovered during a study of cytomegalovirus exposure and HLA in healthy donors. This clone was seen only once. Its antigen is unknown. The germline V gene has CDR1 SNHLY and CDR2 FYNNEI. The CDR3 extends over 14 amino acids. The V end lost 1 base, the J end lost 2 bases, and 8 bases lay between the germline ends. PCR used 60 Vbeta primers and 13 Jbeta primers. In the source study's methods: There were about 80 million unique TCR beta chains by a later count, and some 10 million of them were shared. TCRdb's copy holds only in-frame clones and misses some; the assay was immunoSEQ multiplex PCR. V and J calls and clone size follow that table, whereas D and trimming were derived from the DNA. This table has 70,000 to 95,000 clones, 80% to 90% appearing once. Healthy donors of bone marrow made up the group. Whole-study findings and limits: In a later analysis, donors in an Asian-associated ancestry cluster reportedly had fewer N-insertions in productive TCRs than the cohort mean. Beyond CMV serostatus, there was no information to go on about immune exposure.

The clonotype comes from a woman under 30 in good health and CMV-seropositive. This chain connects TRBV2 to TRBJ1-1; D not certain. Sequencing was carried out using PBMCs. The CDR3 bases are TGTGCCAGCAGTGAAGAGAGGGCTAACACTGAAGCTTTCTTT. It translates to CASSEERANTEAFF.